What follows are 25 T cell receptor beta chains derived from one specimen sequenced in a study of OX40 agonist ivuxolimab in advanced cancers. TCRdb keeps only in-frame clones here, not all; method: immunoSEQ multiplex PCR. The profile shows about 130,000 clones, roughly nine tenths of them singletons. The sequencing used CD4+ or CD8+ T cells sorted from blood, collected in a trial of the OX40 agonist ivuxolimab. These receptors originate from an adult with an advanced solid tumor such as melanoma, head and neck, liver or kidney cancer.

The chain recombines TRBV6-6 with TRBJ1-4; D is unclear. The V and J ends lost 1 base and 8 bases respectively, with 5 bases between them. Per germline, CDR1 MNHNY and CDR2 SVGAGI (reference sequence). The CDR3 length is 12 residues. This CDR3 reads CASSYLAEKLFF. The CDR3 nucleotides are TGTGCCAGCAGTTACTTAGCCGAAAAACTGTTTTTT.

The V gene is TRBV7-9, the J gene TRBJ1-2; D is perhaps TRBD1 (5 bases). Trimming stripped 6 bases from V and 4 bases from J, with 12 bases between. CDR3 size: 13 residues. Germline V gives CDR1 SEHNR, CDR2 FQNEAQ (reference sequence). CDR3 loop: CASSSGAAYGYTF. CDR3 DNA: TGTGCCAGCAGTTCCGGGGCAGCCTATGGCTACACCTTC.

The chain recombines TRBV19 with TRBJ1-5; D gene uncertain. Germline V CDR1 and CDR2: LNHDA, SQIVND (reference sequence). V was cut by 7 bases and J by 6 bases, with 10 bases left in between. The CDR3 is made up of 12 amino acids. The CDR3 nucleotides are TGTGCCAGTACCACCATGGGTCAGCCCCAGCATTTT. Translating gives CASTTMGQPQHF.

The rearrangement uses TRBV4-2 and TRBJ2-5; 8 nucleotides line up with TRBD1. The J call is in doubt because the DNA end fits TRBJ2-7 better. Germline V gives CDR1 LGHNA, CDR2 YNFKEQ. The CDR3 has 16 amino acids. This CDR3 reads CASSHRRQGHHYEQYF. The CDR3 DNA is TGTGCCAGCAGCCACCGACGACAGGGGCATCACTACGAGCAGTACTTC.

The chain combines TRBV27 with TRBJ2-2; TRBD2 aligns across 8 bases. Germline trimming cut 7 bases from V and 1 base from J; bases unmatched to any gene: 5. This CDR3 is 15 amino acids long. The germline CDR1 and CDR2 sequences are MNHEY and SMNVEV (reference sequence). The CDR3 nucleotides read TGTGCCAGCACGAACAGCGGGAGGAACACCGGGGAGCTGTTTTTT. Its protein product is CASTNSGRNTGELFF.

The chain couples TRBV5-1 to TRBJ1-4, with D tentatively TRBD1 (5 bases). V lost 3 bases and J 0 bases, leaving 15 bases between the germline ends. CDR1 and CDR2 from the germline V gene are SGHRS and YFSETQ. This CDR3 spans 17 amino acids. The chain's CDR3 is CASSSGGTLATNEKLFF. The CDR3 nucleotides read TGCGCCAGCAGCTCGGGTGGGACCCTCGCAACTAATGAAAAACTGTTTTTT.

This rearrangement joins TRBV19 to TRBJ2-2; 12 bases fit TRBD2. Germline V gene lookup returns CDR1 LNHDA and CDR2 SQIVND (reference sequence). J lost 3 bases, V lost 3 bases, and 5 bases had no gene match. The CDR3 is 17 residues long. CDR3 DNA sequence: TGTGCCAGTAGTATCCTAGCGGGAGGGCTTGACACCGGGGAGCTGTTTTTT. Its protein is CASSILAGGLDTGELFF.

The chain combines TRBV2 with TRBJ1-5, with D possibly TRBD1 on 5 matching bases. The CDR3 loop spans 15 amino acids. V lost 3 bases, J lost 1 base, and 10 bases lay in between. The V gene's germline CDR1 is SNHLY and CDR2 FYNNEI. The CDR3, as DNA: TGTGCCAGCAGTGACCAGGGAAGGAGCAATCAGCCCCAGCATTTT. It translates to CASSDQGRSNQPQHF.

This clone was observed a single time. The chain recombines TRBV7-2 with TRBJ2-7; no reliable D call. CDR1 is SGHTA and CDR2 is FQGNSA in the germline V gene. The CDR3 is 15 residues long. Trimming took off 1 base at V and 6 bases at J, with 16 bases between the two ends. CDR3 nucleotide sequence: TGTGCCAGCAGCTTAGACGCAACCCACAACCGCGAGCAGTACTTC. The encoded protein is CASSLDATHNREQYF. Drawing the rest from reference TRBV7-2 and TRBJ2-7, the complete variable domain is GAGVSQSPSNKVTEKGKDVELRCDPISGHTALYWYRQSLGQGLEFLIYFQGNSAPDKSGLPSDRFSAERTGGSVSTLTIQRTQQEDSAVYLCASSLDATHNREQYFGPGTRLTVT.

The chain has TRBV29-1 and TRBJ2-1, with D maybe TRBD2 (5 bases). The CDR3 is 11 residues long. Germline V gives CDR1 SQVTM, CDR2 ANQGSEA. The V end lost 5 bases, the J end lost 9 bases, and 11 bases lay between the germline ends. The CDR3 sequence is CSVITRLEQFF. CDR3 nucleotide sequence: TGCAGCGTTATTACTAGGCTTGAGCAGTTCTTC.

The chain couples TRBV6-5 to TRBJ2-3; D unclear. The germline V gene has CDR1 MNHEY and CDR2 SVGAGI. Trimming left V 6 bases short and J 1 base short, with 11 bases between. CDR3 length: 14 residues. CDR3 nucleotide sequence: TGTGCCAGCAGCCCCGATGGGGGCACAGATACGCAGTATTTT. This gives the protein CASSPDGGTDTQYF.

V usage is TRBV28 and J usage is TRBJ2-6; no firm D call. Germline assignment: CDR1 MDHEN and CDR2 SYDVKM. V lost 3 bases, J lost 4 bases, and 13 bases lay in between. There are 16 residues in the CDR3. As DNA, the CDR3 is TGTGCCAGCAGTTTGAACCGAGCAGAGGGGGCCAACGTCCTGACTTTC. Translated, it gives CASSLNRAEGANVLTF.

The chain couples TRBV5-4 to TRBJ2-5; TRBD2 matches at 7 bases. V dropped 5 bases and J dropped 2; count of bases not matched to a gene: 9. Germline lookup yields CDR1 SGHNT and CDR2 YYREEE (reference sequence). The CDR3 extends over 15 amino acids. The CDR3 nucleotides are TGTGCCAGCAGACCCTCCCTAGCGGAGCAAGAGACCCAGTACTTC. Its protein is CASRPSLAEQETQYF. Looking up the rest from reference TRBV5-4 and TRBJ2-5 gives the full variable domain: ETGVTQSPTHLIKTRGQQVTLRCSSQSGHNTVSWYQQALGQGPQFIFQYYREEENGRGNFPPRFSGLQFPNYSSELNVNALELDDSALYLCASRPSLAEQETQYFGPGTRLLVL.

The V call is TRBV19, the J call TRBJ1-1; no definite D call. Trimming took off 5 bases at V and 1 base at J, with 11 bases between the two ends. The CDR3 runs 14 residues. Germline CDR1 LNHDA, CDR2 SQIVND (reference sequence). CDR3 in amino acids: CASSYQLRNTEAFF. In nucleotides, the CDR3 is TGTGCCAGTAGTTACCAGTTAAGGAACACTGAAGCTTTCTTT.

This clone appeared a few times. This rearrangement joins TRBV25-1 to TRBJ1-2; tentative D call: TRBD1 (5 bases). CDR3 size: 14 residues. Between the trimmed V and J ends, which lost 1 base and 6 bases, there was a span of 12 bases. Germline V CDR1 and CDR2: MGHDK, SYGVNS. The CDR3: CASSELGREDGYTF. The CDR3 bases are TGTGCCAGCAGTGAATTGGGCAGGGAGGATGGCTACACCTTC.

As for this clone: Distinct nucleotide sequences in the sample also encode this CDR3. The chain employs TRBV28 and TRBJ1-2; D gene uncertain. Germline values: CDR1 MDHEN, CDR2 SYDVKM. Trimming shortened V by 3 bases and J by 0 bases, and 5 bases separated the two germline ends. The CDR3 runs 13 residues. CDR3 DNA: TGTGCCAGCAGTTTTGGCGCTAACTATGGCTACACCTTC. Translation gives CASSFGANYGYTF.

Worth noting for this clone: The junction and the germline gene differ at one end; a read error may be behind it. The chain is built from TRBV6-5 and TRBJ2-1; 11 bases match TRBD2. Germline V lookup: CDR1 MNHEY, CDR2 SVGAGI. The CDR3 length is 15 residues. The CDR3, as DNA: TGTGCCAGCAGTGGTGCTAGCGGGAGGTACAGTGAGCAGTTCTTC. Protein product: CASSGASGRYSEQFF.

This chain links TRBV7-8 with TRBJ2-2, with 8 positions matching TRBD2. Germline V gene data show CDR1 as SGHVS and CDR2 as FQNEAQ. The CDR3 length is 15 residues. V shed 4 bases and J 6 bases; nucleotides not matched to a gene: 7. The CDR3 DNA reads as TGTGCCAGCAGCTCCCCGGCGGGAGGTCCCGGGGAGCTGTTTTTT. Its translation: CASSSPAGGPGELFF. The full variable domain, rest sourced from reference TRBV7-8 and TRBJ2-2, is GAGVSQSPRYKVAKRGQDVALRCDPISGHVSLFWYQQALGQGPEFLTYFQNEAQLDKSGLPSDRFFAERPEGSVSTLKIQRTQQEDSAVYLCASSSPAGGPGELFFGEGSRLTVL.

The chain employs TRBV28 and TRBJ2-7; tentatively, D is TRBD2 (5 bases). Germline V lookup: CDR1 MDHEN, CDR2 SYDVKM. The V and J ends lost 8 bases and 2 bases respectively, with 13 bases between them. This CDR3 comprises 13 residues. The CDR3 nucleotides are TGTGCCAGCCGTGAGGAGGAGGCCTACGAGCAGTACTTC. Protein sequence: CASREEEAYEQYF.

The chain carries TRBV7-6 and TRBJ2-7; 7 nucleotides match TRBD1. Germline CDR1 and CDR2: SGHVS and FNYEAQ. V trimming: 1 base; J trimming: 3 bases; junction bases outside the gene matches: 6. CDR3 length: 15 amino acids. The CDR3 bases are TGTGCCAGCAGCTTAGGCGGACAGGCGGGCTACGAGCAGTACTTC. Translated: CASSLGGQAGYEQYF.

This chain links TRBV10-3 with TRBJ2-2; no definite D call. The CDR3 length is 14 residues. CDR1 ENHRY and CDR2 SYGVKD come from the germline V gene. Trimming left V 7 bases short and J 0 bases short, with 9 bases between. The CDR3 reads CAITERTNTGELFF. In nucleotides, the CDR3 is TGTGCCATCACGGAGAGGACGAACACCGGGGAGCTGTTTTTT.

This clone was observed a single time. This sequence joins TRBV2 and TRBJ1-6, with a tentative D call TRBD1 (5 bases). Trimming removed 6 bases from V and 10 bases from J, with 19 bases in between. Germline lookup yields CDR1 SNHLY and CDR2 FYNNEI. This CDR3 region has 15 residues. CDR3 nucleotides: TGTGCCAGCAGGTCCGGGACCGCCAGCTCATCACCCCTCCACTTT. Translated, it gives CASRSGTASSSPLHF.

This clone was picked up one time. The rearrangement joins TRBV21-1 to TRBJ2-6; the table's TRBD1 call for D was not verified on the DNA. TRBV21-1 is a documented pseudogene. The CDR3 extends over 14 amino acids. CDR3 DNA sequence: TGTGCCAGCAGCAAATCATCCGGGGCCAACGTCCTGACTTTC. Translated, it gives CASSKSSGANVLTF.

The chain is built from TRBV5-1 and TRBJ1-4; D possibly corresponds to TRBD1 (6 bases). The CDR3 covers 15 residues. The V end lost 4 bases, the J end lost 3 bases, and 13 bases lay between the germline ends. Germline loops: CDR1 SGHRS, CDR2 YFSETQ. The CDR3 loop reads CASSGRGAANEKLFF. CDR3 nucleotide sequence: TGCGCCAGCAGCGGGCGGGGGGCTGCTAATGAAAAACTGTTTTTT. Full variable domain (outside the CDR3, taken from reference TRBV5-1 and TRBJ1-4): KAGVTQTPRYLIKTRGQQVTLSCSPISGHRSVSWYQQTPGQGLQFLFEYFSETQRNKGNFPGRFSGRQFSNSRSEMNVSTLELGDSALYLCASSGRGAANEKLFFGSGTQLSVL.

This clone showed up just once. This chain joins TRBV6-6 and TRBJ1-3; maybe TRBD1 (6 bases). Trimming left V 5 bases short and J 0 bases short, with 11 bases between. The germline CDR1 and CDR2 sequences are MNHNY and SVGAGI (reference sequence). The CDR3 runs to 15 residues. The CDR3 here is CASSQDRYSGNTIYF. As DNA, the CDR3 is TGTGCCAGCAGTCAGGACAGATACTCTGGAAACACCATATATTTT.